Following are 14 T cell receptor beta chains from one sample sequenced in a study of blood T cell repertoires in COVID-19 (dated by TCRdb to about 2020). The library was obtained by the immunoSEQ multiplex PCR assay. TCRdb mirrors the immuneACCESS table, restricted to in-frame sequences. Some clones are absent from its copies; in checked studies, under half trace to an unresolved V gene, and the reason for the others is unknown. Counted in this sample were around 150,000 clones; around 84% of them appeared once. The top ten constitute 5% of the sample. The sequenced material came from peripheral blood. These receptors were collected from a woman between 50 and 59 years old with acute or convalescent COVID-19.

The rearrangement links TRBV29-1 to TRBJ1-4, with D unclear. V gave up 2 bases and J gave up 8 bases, with 9 bases separating them. CDR1 is SQVTM and CDR2 is ANQGSEA in the germline V gene. CDR3 length equals 12 residues. The CDR3 bases are TGCAGCGTTGAAACGGGGAGAGAAAAACTGTTTTTT. It is translated as CSVETGREKLFF.

V usage is TRBV19 and J usage is TRBJ2-3; a weak D match, TRBD1 (6 bases). Trimming took off 3 bases at V and 3 bases at J, with 16 bases between the two ends. The germline V gene has CDR1 LNHDA and CDR2 SQIVND (reference sequence). The CDR3 loop spans 16 amino acids. CDR3 region: CASSMPFRGGTDTQYF. The CDR3 DNA reads TGTGCCAGTAGTATGCCATTCAGGGGTGGAACAGATACGCAGTATTTT.

The rearrangement joins TRBV6-5 to TRBJ1-1; 7 bases map to TRBD1. The CDR3 sequence is 14 residues long. V lost 0 bases and J lost 6; bases outside the gene matches: 4. Germline V gene lookup returns CDR1 MNHEY and CDR2 SVGAGI. This CDR3 is CASSYSSQGAEAFF. The CDR3 nucleotides are TGTGCCAGCAGTTACTCGTCGCAGGGGGCTGAAGCTTTCTTT.

The CDR3 DNA is TGCGCCAGCAGCTTACAAAGGACAGGGCTGGCACGAGAAAAACTGTTTTTT. It encodes CASSLQRTGLAREKLFF. The V call is TRBV5-1, the J call TRBJ1-4; 8 bases fit TRBD1. Looked up from germline, CDR1 is SGHRS and CDR2 is YFSETQ. V was pared by 2 bases and J by 8 bases, with 14 bases of the junction left unmatched. The CDR3 consists of 17 residues.

This chain joins TRBV4-2 and TRBJ1-1; perhaps TRBD1 as D (5 bases). Germline loops: CDR1 LGHNA, CDR2 YNFKEQ. V gave up 0 bases and J gave up 0 bases, with 17 bases separating them. The CDR3 contains 18 residues. The CDR3 coding sequence is TGTGCCAGCAGCCAAGAGACCGGGACTGATTCCATGAACACTGAAGCTTTCTTT. This gives the protein CASSQETGTDSMNTEAFF.

This clone has a single count. V and J are TRBV7-2 and TRBJ1-2, with TRBD1 identical over 7 bases. J lost 0 bases, V lost 1 base, and 2 bases had no gene match. Per the germline V gene, CDR1 is SGHTA and CDR2 is FQGNSA. The CDR3 is 15 residues long. The CDR3 sequence: CASSLDGTANYGYTF. The CDR3 DNA reads TGTGCCAGCAGCTTAGATGGGACAGCTAACTATGGCTACACCTTC.

This chain links TRBV5-6 with TRBJ1-2; D call uncertain. The CDR3 is 13 amino acids. Per the germline V gene, CDR1 is SGHDT and CDR2 is YYEEEE. The germline V and J ends were trimmed by 0 bases and 4 bases, with 7 bases remaining between them. The CDR3 protein is CASSLDSSYGYTF. The CDR3 DNA is TGTGCCAGCAGCTTGGACAGTAGCTATGGCTACACCTTC.

The rearrangement links TRBV24-1 to TRBJ1-6; D is undetermined. The V end lost 5 bases, the J end lost 5 bases, and 15 bases lay between the germline ends. The CDR3 loop spans 16 amino acids. The germline CDR1 and CDR2 sequences are KGHDR and SFDVKD. This chain's CDR3 is CATSAGRGVNNSPLHF. The CDR3 DNA reads as TGTGCCACCAGTGCTGGACGGGGAGTTAATAATTCACCCCTCCACTTT.

V and J are TRBV6-5 and TRBJ1-3, with D possibly TRBD1 on 6 matching bases. The CDR3 is made up of 15 amino acids. CDR1 is MNHEY, CDR2 SVGAGI, per germline. V was pared by 4 bases and J by 4 bases, with 14 bases between. The CDR3, as DNA: TGTGCCAGCAGTTTTGGGGGGGCTGTCGGAAACACCATATATTTT. The encoded protein is CASSFGGAVGNTIYF.

The gene calls are TRBV7-9 and TRBJ2-3; possibly TRBD1 for D (6 bases). This CDR3 has 16 amino acids. Germline V CDR1 and CDR2: SEHNR, FQNEAQ (reference sequence). V lost 5 bases and J 2 bases, leaving 17 bases between the germline ends. DNA for the CDR3: TGTGCCAGCAGCACCGGACAGAAGGCCCTCACAGATACGCAGTATTTT. Translation gives CASSTGQKALTDTQYF.

The genes are TRBV5-1 and TRBJ2-7; 9 bases fit TRBD1. CDR1 SGHRS and CDR2 YFSETQ come from the germline V gene. The trim removed 3 bases at V and 2 bases at J, leaving 3 bases unmatched. This CDR3 has 14 amino acids. The CDR3 region is CASSSRDRAYEQYF. As DNA, the CDR3 is TGCGCCAGCAGCTCCCGGGACAGGGCCTACGAGCAGTACTTC.

V gene TRBV7-9 combines with J gene TRBJ1-2, with 9 bases lining up with TRBD1. CDR1 is SEHNR and CDR2 is FQNEAQ in the germline V gene (reference sequence). The CDR3 runs to 15 residues. Trimming cost V 5 bases and J 5 bases; bases outside gene matches: 9. The CDR3 DNA is TGTGCCAGCAGCCCCCGGGACAGGGTAGAGTATGGCTACACCTTC. This encodes CASSPRDRVEYGYTF.

This clone occurred once. J is TRBJ1-6 and V is TRBV28; no definite D call. Germline V gives CDR1 MDHEN, CDR2 SYDVKM. The CDR3 contains 14 residues. Between the trimmed V and J ends, which lost 4 bases and 7 bases, there was a span of 11 bases. This CDR3 is CASSSAAGNSPLHF. Written as DNA, the CDR3 is TGTGCCAGCAGTTCTGCAGCGGGGAATTCACCCCTCCACTTT. The full variable domain, with the rest looked up from reference TRBV28 and TRBJ1-6, is DVKVTQSSRYLVKRTGEKVFLECVQDMDHENMFWYRQDPGLGLRLIYFSYDVKMKEKGDIPEGYSVSREKKERFSLILESASTNQTSMYLCASSSAAGNSPLHFGNGTRLTVT.

This clone showed up just a few times. The CDR3 nucleotides read TGTGCCAGCAGCGTAGCTAGCGGGGTTCGCACCACCGGGGAGCTGTTTTTT. This sequence encodes CASSVASGVRTTGELFF. The V gene is TRBV9, the J gene TRBJ2-2; 9 positions agree with TRBD2. From germline, CDR1 is SGDLS and CDR2 YYNGEE. Trimming removed 0 bases from V and 4 bases from J; junction bases left unmatched: 7. CDR3 length: 17 amino acids.